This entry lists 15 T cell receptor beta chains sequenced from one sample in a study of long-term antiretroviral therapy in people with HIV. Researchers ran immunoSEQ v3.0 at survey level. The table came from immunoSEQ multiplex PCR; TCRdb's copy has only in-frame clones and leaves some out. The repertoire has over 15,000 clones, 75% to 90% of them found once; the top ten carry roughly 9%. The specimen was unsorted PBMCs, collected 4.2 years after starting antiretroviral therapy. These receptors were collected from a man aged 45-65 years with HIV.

This CDR3 is CASSPTGGGGYGYTF. The DNA of the CDR3 is TGCGCCAGCAGCCCCACAGGGGGCGGAGGATATGGCTACACCTTC. The chain employs TRBV5-1 and TRBJ1-2, with 9 bases aligning to TRBD1. After removal of 4 bases from V and 5 bases from J, the junction contained 9 bases not matched to a gene. The germline V gene has CDR1 SGHRS and CDR2 YFSETQ. This CDR3 is 15 amino acids long. Together with reference TRBV5-1 and TRBJ1-2, the CDR3 gives the full variable domain: KAGVTQTPRYLIKTRGQQVTLSCSPISGHRSVSWYQQTPGQGLQFLFEYFSETQRNKGNFPGRFSGRQFSNSRSEMNVSTLELGDSALYLCASSPTGGGGYGYTFGSGTRLTVV.

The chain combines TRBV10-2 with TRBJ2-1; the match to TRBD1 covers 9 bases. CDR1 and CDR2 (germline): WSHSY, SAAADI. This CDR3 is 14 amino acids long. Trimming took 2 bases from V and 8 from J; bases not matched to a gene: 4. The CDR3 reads CASSEGQGRDEQFF. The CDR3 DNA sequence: TGCGCCAGCAGTGAGGGACAGGGGAGGGATGAGCAGTTCTTC.

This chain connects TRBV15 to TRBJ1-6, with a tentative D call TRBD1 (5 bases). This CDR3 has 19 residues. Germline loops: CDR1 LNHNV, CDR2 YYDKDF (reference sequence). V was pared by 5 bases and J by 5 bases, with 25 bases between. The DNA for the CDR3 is TGTGCCACCAGCCCCGGGGGAGGGAGGGGACGCCAAGATAATTCACCCCTCCACTTT. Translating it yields CATSPGGGRGRQDNSPLHF.

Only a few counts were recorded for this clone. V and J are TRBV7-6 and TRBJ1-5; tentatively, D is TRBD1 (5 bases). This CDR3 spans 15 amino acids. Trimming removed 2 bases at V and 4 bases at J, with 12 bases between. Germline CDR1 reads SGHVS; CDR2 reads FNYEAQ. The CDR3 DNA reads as TGTGCCAGCAGCTTAAACGGGCAGGGTAATCAGCCCCAGCATTTT. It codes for CASSLNGQGNQPQHF.

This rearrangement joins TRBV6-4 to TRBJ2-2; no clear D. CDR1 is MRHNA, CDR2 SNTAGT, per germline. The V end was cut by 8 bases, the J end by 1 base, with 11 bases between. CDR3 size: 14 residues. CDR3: CASSRSENTGELFF. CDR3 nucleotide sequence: TGTGCCAGCTCGAGGAGTGAGAACACCGGGGAGCTGTTTTTT.

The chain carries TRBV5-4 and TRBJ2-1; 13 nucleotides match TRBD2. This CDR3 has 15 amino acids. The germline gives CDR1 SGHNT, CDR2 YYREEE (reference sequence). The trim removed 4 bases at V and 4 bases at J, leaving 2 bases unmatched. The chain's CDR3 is CASSPGLAGYNEQFF. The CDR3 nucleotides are TGTGCCAGCAGCCCGGGACTAGCGGGATACAATGAGCAGTTCTTC.

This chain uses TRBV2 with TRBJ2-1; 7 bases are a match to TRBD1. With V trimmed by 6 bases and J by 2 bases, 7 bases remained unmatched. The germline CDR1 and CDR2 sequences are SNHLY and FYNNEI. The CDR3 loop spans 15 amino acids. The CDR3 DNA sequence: TGTGCCAGCAGGAGAGACAGGGTTCCCTACAATGAGCAGTTCTTC. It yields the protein CASRRDRVPYNEQFF.

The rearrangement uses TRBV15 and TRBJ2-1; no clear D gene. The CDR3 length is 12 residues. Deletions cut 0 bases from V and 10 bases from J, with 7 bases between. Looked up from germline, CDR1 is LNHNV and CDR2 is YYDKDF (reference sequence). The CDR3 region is CATSRESREQFF. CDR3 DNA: TGTGCCACCAGCAGAGAGTCGAGGGAGCAGTTCTTC.

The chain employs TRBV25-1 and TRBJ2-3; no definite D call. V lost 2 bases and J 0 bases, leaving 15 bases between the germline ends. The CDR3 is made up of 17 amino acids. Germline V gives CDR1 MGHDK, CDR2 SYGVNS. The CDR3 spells CASSEEKVLSSTDTQYF. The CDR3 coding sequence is TGTGCCAGCAGTGAAGAAAAGGTTCTATCTAGCACAGATACGCAGTATTTT.

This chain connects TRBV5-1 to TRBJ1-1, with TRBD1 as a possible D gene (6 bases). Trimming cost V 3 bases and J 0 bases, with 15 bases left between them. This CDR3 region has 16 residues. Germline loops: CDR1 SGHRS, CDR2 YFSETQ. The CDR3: CASSYGQISMNTEAFF. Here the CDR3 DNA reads TGCGCCAGCAGCTACGGACAGATTAGCATGAACACTGAAGCTTTCTTT.

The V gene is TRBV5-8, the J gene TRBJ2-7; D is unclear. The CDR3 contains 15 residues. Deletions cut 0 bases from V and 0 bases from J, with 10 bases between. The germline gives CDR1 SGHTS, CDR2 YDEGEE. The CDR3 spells CASSLEVGYSYEQYF. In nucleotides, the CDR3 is TGTGCCAGCAGCTTGGAGGTTGGATACTCCTACGAGCAGTACTTC.

CDR3 amino acids: CASSYPSGQDYEQYF. CDR3 nucleotide sequence: TGTGCCAGCAGTTACCCCTCCGGACAGGACTACGAGCAGTACTTC. This chain joins TRBV6-6 and TRBJ2-7, with TRBD1 matching over 7 bases. CDR1 and CDR2 (germline): MNHNY, SVGAGI (reference sequence). Losses at the gene ends were 2 bases for V and 3 bases for J; bases not matched to a gene: 7. This CDR3 contains 15 residues.

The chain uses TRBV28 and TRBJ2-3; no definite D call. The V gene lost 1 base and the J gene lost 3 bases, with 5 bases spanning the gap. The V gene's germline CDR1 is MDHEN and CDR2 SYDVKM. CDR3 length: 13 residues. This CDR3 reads CASSLLPTDTQYF. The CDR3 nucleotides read TGTGCCAGCAGTTTATTACCGACAGATACGCAGTATTTT.

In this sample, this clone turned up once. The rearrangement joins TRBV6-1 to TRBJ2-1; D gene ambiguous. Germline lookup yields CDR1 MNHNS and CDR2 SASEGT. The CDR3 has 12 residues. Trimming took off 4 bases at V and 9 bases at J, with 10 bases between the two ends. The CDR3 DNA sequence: TGTGCCAGCAGTGGCCCTAGTGTTGAGCAGTTCTTC. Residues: CASSGPSVEQFF.

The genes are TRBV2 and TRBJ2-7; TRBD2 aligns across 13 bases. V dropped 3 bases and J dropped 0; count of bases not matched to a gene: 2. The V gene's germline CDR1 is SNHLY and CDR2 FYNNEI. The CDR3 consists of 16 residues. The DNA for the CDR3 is TGTGCCAGCAGTGAGACTAGCGGGGGGTACTCCTACGAGCAGTACTTC. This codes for CASSETSGGYSYEQYF. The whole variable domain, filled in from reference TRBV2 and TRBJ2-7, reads EPEVTQTPSHQVTQMGQEVILRCVPISNHLYFYWYRQILGQKVEFLVSFYNNEISEKSEIFDDQFSVERPDGSNFTLKIRSTKLEDSAMYFCASSETSGGYSYEQYFGPGTRLTVT.